Listed below are T cell receptor beta chains from one sample, sequenced in a study of blood T cell repertoires in COVID-19. Sequencing was performed with immunoSEQ multiplex PCR; in TCRdb, only in-frame clones are kept and a portion is missing. The repertoire holds about 180,000 clones, roughly four fifths seen once, with around 6.8% in the top ten. The sample taken for sequencing was peripheral blood. The origin of the receptors is a human donor in a cohort sampled during active COVID-19. CDR3s include the opening cysteine and the closing phenylalanine or tryptophan. A D gene is named only where the DNA matches it firmly. Only some rows state a clone size, as once, few, many or a class for expanded clones.

j_call	clone_size	d_call	v_call	cdr3_aa	cdr3_nt
TRBJ2-5	NA	NA	TRBV7-2	CASSSEPWQQETQYF	TGTGCCAGCAGCTCTGAACCCTGGCAGCAAGAGACCCAGTACTTC
TRBJ1-1	NA	NA	TRBV29-1	CSGTTAMNTEAFF	TGCAGCGGCACGACAGCCATGAACACTGAAGCTTTCTTT
TRBJ2-5	once	TRBD2	TRBV9	CASSVTSGGAGQETQYF	TGTGCCAGCAGCGTGACTAGCGGGGGGGCAGGGCAAGAGACCCAGTACTTC
TRBJ1-5	NA	NA	TRBV5-1	CASSLGLAGKPQHF	TGCGCCAGCAGCTTGGGGTTGGCAGGCAAGCCCCAGCATTTT
TRBJ2-7	NA	TRBD1	TRBV13	CASGQGVSYEQYF	TGTGCCAGCGGACAGGGGGTTTCCTACGAGCAGTACTTC
TRBJ2-7	NA	NA	TRBV2	CASSGRGGYEQYF	TGTGCCAGCAGTGGGCGGGGCGGATACGAGCAGTACTTC
TRBJ1-5	NA	NA	TRBV15	CATSRLPKGMGQPQHF	TGTGCCACCAGCAGACTACCGAAGGGGATGGGTCAGCCCCAGCATTTT
TRBJ2-1	NA	TRBD2	TRBV19	CASRFGGLADNEQFF	TGTGCCAGTAGATTCGGGGGACTAGCGGACAATGAGCAGTTCTTC
TRBJ2-7	NA	TRBD2	TRBV5-4	CASSLERGGSYEQYF	TGTGCCAGCAGCTTGGAGCGGGGGGGCTCCTACGAGCAGTACTTC
TRBJ1-2	NA	TRBD1	TRBV5-6	CASSLVTPGQGSGYTF	TGTGCCAGCAGCTTAGTTACCCCGGGACAGGGCTCAGGCTACACCTTC
TRBJ2-3	NA	NA	TRBV2	CASSIVSSVPDTQYF	TGTGCCAGCAGTATCGTGTCTAGCGTACCAGATACGCAGTATTTT
TRBJ2-7	NA	NA	TRBV7-2	CASSLEPGYEQYF	TGTGCCAGCAGCTTAGAGCCGGGGTACGAGCAGTACTTC
TRBJ2-7	once	NA	TRBV2	CASCGGGPDEQYF	TGTGCCAGCTGTGGGGGGGGGCCCGACGAGCAGTACTTC
TRBJ2-1	once	NA	TRBV12-5	CASGFGGPGQGEQFF	TGTGCTAGTGGTTTTGGGGGCCCGGGGCAAGGTGAGCAGTTCTTC
TRBJ1-1	few	TRBD1	TRBV19	CASSMETGGGWNTEAFF	TGTGCCAGTAGTATGGAGACAGGGGGCGGATGGAACACTGAAGCTTTCTTT
TRBJ2-7	NA	NA	TRBV20-1	CSARANYEQYF	TGCAGTGCTAGAGCCAACTACGAGCAGTACTTC
TRBJ2-5	once	TRBD2	TRBV12-5	CASGPGLAGLETQYF	TGTGCTAGTGGCCCTGGACTAGCGGGGTTAGAGACCCAGTACTTC
TRBJ2-3	NA	TRBD2	TRBV6-4	CASSPSGGATDTQYF	TGTGCCAGCAGTCCAAGCGGGGGGGCGACAGATACGCAGTATTTT
TRBJ1-2	NA	TRBD1	TRBV5-4	CASSIRDREFYGYTF	TGTGCCAGCAGCATTAGGGACAGGGAGTTCTATGGCTACACCTTC
TRBJ1-2	NA	NA	TRBV2	CASSEGTLTYGYTF	TGTGCCAGCAGCGAGGGGACTCTGACCTATGGCTACACCTTC
TRBJ2-7	NA	NA	TRBV11-2	CASSLGLASYEQYF	TGTGCCAGCAGCTTGGGACTTGCCTCCTACGAGCAGTACTTC
TRBJ1-2	NA	TRBD1	TRBV5-4	CASSPGTGFATYGYTF	TGTGCCAGCAGCCCCGGGACAGGGTTCGCGACCTATGGCTACACCTTC
TRBJ1-2	few	TRBD1	TRBV7-9	CASSGDRVPYGYTF	TGTGCCAGCAGCGGGGACAGGGTTCCCTATGGCTACACCTTC
TRBJ2-5	NA	TRBD2	TRBV29-1	CSVEMLAGPYQETQYF	TGCAGCGTTGAGATGCTAGCGGGGCCGTACCAAGAGACCCAGTACTTC
TRBJ2-7	NA	TRBD1	TRBV7-8	CASSLGQGTYEQYF	TGTGCCAGCAGCTTAGGACAGGGGACCTACGAGCAGTACTTC
TRBJ2-2	once	TRBD1	TRBV11-2	CASSPISAGQGPGELFF	TGTGCCAGCAGCCCTATCAGTGCGGGACAGGGCCCCGGGGAGCTGTTTTTT
TRBJ1-4	NA	NA	TRBV5-1	CASSLIGGPNEKLFF	TGCGCCAGCAGCTTGATCGGGGGACCTAATGAAAAACTGTTTTTT
TRBJ1-5	NA	NA	TRBV19	CASSGRGRVIQPQHF	TGTGCCAGTTCCGGGAGGGGCAGGGTGATTCAGCCCCAGCATTTT
TRBJ1-3	NA	NA	TRBV5-4	CASSLQSGAGNTIYF	TGTGCCAGCAGCTTGCAGTCGGGAGCTGGAAACACCATATATTTT
TRBJ2-7	once	NA	TRBV7-3	CASSLRPTSSFSEQYF	TGTGCCAGCAGCTTAAGACCGACTAGTAGTTTCTCCGAGCAGTACTTC
TRBJ1-2	NA	TRBD1	TRBV5-1	CATRDSNYGYTF	TGCGCCACCAGGGACAGTAACTATGGCTACACCTTC